A selection of T cell receptor beta chains follows, all from one sample in a study of T cells expressing NK-cell markers. TCRdb reworked the 5' RACE reads into one entry per CDR3 protein, no DNA. The sample has about 110,000 distinct CDR3 sequences, and its top ten clones hold less than 20%. Sequencing was done on a sample of blood T cells: a sorted CD56 or NKG2C T cell subset, CD4+ or CD8+ T cells, or bulk PBMC T cells (not recorded which). The receptors stem from a woman aged 18 to 69 in good health. Both conserved end residues are part of each CDR3. Some rows have no size entry. The others give once, few or many, or a class for an expanded clone.

size	V	J	CDR3
NA	TRBV7-6	TRBJ2-1	CASSPVGSEQFF
NA	TRBV24-1	TRBJ2-7	CATSETGTEHEQYF
NA	TRBV9	TRBJ2-2	CASSVRQFTGELFF
NA	TRBV28	TRBJ2-5	CASSRRTVQETQYF
NA	TRBV6-1	TRBJ1-1	CASSKIKIGDTEAFF
NA	TRBV4-3	TRBJ1-2	CASSPGTGFYGYTF
NA	TRBV11-2	TRBJ2-1	CASSLAGGTSYNEQFF
NA	TRBV20-1	TRBJ2-3	CSVWGPSADTQYF
medium-sized	TRBV2	TRBJ2-1	CARTTTDNEQFF
NA	TRBV14	TRBJ2-7	CASSQDPSLEQYF
NA	TRBV28	TRBJ2-1	CASSFGGASGRTNEQFF
NA	TRBV6-1	TRBJ2-1	CASSVLGTAVLLNEQFF
NA	TRBV29-1	TRBJ2-1	CSVEDRGPIGEQFF
NA	TRBV6-4	TRBJ1-4	CASSRRAGTGGEKLFF
NA	TRBV7-8	TRBJ2-1	CASSYEGSNEQFF
NA	TRBV12-3/TRBV12-4	TRBJ2-1	CASTVEVEGRSYNEQFF
NA	TRBV7-9	TRBJ2-7	CASSGRGGNYEQYF
NA	TRBV9	TRBJ1-1	CASSVAGLNTEAFF
NA	TRBV29-1	TRBJ1-1	CSVGGETGRKNTEAFF
NA	TRBV5-6	TRBJ2-1	CASSPWTANEQFF
NA	TRBV5-6	TRBJ1-3	CASGRAGWGNTIYF
NA	TRBV29-1	TRBJ1-1	CSVEGRDGKTEAFF
NA	TRBV12-3/TRBV12-4	TRBJ2-1	CASSFPGQGINEQFF
NA	TRBV5-1	TRBJ1-1	CASSSPRGGAWDDTEAFF
NA	TRBV27	TRBJ1-1	CASRQGWTEAFF
NA	TRBV6-2/TRBV6-3	TRBJ1-2	CASTEFGTYGYTF
NA	TRBV7-9	TRBJ1-3	CASSQGHPSSGNTIYF
NA	TRBV10-2	TRBJ1-2	CASSEIRTGYGYTF
NA	TRBV3-1	TRBJ1-4	CASSPRGEKLFF
NA	TRBV4-1	TRBJ1-2	CASSQDRTLLGGYTF
NA	TRBV19	TRBJ1-1	CAARTLGTEAFF
NA	TRBV2	TRBJ2-7	CASSDPGSEQYF
NA	TRBV12-3/TRBV12-4	TRBJ2-1	CASRNDWEQFF
NA	TRBV4-3	TRBJ2-4	CASSQDPPLGKNIQYF
NA	TRBV11-2	TRBJ1-1	CASSFAGRENTEAFF
NA	TRBV12-3/TRBV12-4	TRBJ2-7	CASGWTVSYEQYF
NA	TRBV7-2	TRBJ1-1	CASSVHRGQDTEAFF
NA	TRBV7-6	TRBJ1-2	CASSPSSGSSNYGYTF
NA	TRBV7-3	TRBJ2-1	CASSLTGGNEQFF
NA	TRBV6-5	TRBJ2-7	CASSLFGAEAYEQYF
NA	TRBV12-3/TRBV12-4	TRBJ2-1	CASSRMSYNEQFF
NA	TRBV4-3	TRBJ1-1	CASSQGRTGLGMNTEAFF
NA	TRBV12-3/TRBV12-4	TRBJ2-1	CASSLGLAGGNEQFF
NA	TRBV3-1	TRBJ2-4	CASSQEPGEDIQYF
NA	TRBV27	TRBJ2-5	CASSTKAGLETQYF
NA	TRBV20-1	TRBJ1-2	CSANIRDTSYGYTF
NA	TRBV24-1	TRBJ2-1	CATSDLSREGSNEQFF
NA	TRBV12-3/TRBV12-4	TRBJ2-1	CASSLVAYNEQFF
NA	TRBV20-1	TRBJ2-6	CSGGGDSGANVLTF
NA	TRBV4-2	TRBJ2-1	CASSTPGAGGKNEQFF
NA	TRBV5-1	TRBJ1-1	CASSWMTGITEAFF
NA	TRBV20-1	TRBJ2-7	CSASETYYEQYF
NA	TRBV11-2	TRBJ2-1	CASGATGYNEQFF